Reported below is one TCR beta chain. Its antigen is undetermined. It was genomic DNA that served as the template for profiling TCR beta VDJ and CDR3. One entry per CDR3 protein, called by TCRdb with MiXCR from the reads. The data contain some 120,000 distinct CDR3 sequences, approximately 61% of them singletons. The sample comes from a study of CD8+CD57+ T cells in acquired aplastic anemia. The junction had 7 bases not matched to a gene; V was cut back by 6 bases and J by 4 bases. The CDR3 sequence is 14 residues long. Germline V lookup: CDR1 WSHSY, CDR2 SAAADI. The authors sequenced patients whose flow cytometry had shown CD8+CD57+ cell expansion. None of the patients had been given any therapy when their blood was sampled. Study-wide findings and caveats: No significant difference in CD8+ Simpson's diversity was found between patients and controls.

J is TRBJ2-7 and V is TRBV10-2, with TRBD2 identical over 9 bases. The source material was sorted CD4+, CD8+, or CD8+CD57+ T cells (not recorded which) from PBMCs. This clonotype was obtained from a human donor with aplastic anemia. The CDR3 loop reads CASSLLSGGYEQYF. The CDR3 DNA sequence: TGCGCCAGCAGCCTACTTAGCGGGGGTTACGAGCAGTACTTC.